This TCR beta chain was captured by sequencing in a study of T-cell reconstitution after alpha-beta-depleted transplantation in children. This sample's TCRbeta library carried unique molecular identifier barcodes. One entry per CDR3 protein, called by TCRdb with MiXCR from the PCR reads. Of approximately 1,000,000 distinct CDR3 sequences listed, about 29% were seen once; the top ten hold 28%. Germline V CDR1 and CDR2: MGHRA, YSYEKL. This CDR3 is built from 17 residues. Trimming at V came to 4 bases and at J to 8 bases, leaving 11 bases not matched to a gene. The rearrangement uses TRBV4-1 and TRBJ1-4, with 12 bases identical to TRBD1. The input for sequencing was PBMCs, mostly from graft donor cells, taken 360 days after TCRalphabeta/CD19-depleted stem cell transplant. This receptor was obtained from a boy under two years old who had a stem cell transplant for SCID, so the T cells may come from the graft donor. The CDR3 region has the DNA TGCGCCAGCAGCCCGACGGACTTCGGGACAGGGGGCGAAAAACTGTTTTTT. Translating gives CASSPTDFGTGGEKLFF.